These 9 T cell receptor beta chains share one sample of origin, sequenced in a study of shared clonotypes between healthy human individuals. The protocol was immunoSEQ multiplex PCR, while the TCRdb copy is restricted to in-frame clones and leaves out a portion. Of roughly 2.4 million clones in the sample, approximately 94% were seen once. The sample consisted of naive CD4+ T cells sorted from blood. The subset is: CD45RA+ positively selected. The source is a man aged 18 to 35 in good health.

As DNA, the CDR3 is TGTGCCAGCAGCCTACGACAGGTACGCTACGAGCAGTACTTC. As protein: CASSLRQVRYEQYF. The rearrangement joins TRBV11-2 to TRBJ2-7; TRBD1 is a possible D gene (6 bases). Looked up from germline, CDR1 is SGHAT and CDR2 is FQNNGV. Trimming shortened V by 5 bases and J by 3 bases, and 14 bases separated the two germline ends. The CDR3 sequence is 14 residues long.

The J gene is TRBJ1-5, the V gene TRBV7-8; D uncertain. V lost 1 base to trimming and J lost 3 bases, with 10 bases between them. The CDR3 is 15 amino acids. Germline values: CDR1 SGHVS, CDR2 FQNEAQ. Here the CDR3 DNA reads TGTGCCAGCAGCTTAGAGATAACCCCCAATCAGCCCCAGCATTTT. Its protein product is CASSLEITPNQPQHF.

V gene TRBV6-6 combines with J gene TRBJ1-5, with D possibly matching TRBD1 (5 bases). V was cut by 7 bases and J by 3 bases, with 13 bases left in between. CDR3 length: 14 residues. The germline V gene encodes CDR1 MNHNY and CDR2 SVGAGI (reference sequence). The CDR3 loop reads CASTYGGFNQPQHF. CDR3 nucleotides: TGTGCCAGCACCTACGGGGGATTCAATCAGCCCCAGCATTTT.

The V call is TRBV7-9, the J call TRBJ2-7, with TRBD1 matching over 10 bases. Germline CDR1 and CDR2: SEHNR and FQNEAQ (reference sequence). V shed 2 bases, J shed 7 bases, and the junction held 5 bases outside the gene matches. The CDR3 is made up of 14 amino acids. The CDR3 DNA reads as TGTGCCAGCAGCTTAAGACAGGGGGCGCGAGAGCAGTACTTC. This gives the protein CASSLRQGAREQYF.

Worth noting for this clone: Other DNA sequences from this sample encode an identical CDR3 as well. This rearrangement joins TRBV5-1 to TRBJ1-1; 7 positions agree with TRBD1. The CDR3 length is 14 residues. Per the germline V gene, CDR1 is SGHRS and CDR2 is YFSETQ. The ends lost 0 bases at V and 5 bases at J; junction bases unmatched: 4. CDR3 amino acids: CASSLEGAGTEAFF. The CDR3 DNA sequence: TGCGCCAGCAGCTTGGAGGGGGCTGGGACTGAAGCTTTCTTT.

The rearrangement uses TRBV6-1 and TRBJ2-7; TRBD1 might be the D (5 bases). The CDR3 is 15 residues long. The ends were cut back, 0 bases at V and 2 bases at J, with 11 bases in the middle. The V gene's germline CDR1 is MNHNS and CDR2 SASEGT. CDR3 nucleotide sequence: TGTGCCAGCAGTGAAGCTGTCGACAGTCCCTACGAGCAGTACTTC. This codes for CASSEAVDSPYEQYF.

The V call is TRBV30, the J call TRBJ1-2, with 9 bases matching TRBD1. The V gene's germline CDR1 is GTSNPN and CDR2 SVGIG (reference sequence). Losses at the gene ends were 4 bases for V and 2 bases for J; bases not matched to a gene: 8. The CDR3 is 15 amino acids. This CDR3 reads CAWTLGGQGNYGYTF. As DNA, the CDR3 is TGTGCCTGGACCCTTGGCGGACAGGGGAACTATGGCTACACCTTC.

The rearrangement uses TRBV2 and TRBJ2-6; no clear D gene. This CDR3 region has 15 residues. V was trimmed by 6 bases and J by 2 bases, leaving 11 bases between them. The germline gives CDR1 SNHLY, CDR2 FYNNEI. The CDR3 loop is CASRQSYTGANVLTF. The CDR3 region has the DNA TGTGCCAGCAGGCAGTCTTATACTGGGGCCAACGTCCTGACTTTC.

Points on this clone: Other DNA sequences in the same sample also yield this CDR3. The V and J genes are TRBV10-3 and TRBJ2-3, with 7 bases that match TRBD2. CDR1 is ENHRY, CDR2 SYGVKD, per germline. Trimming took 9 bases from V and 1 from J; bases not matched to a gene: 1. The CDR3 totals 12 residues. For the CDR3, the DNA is TGTGCCATAACTAGCGGCACAGATACGCAGTATTTT. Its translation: CAITSGTDTQYF.